The present entry profiles one TCR beta chain with its context. CDR3 length: 13 residues. J lost 7 bases, V lost 4 bases, and 6 bases had no gene match. CDR1 is LNHDA, CDR2 SQIVND, per germline (reference sequence). These data belong to a study of T cell responses to AZD1222 COVID-19 vaccine. The protocol was immunoSEQ multiplex PCR, while the TCRdb copy is restricted to in-frame clones and leaves out a portion. Of 150,000 or so clones in the sample, less than 90% were seen once. This TCR derives from an adult in good health. This sample comprised peripheral blood, obtained on day 0 of MenACWY control vaccination. The V call is TRBV19, the J call TRBJ1-1, with TRBD1 identical over 7 bases. As DNA, the CDR3 is TGTGCCAGTAGTAGTAGACAGGGCAATGAAGCTTTCTTT. Translated: CASSSRQGNEAFF.